These T cell receptor beta chains were read from a single sample in a study of read filtering for tumor transcriptome and immune sequencing. From the reads, TCRdb called clonotypes with MiXCR, one entry per CDR3 protein. This sample has 100,000 to 150,000 distinct CDR3 sequences; roughly 13% occur once, and the top ten carry around 8.2%. Material for sequencing was a population of CD138-negative cells sorted from bone marrow. These receptors were taken from a donor aged 40 or older with multiple myeloma. Both conserved end residues are part of each CDR3. D genes are given only for firm matches. Expanded clones are given a class, and other clones once, few, many or no size at all.

j_gene | len | d_gene | abundance | v_gene | CDR3aa | CDR3nt
TRBJ2-5 | 16 | . | many | TRBV4-2 | CASSQEASESLETQYF | TGTGCCAGCAGCCAAGAGGCTAGCGAGAGCCTAGAGACCCAGTACTTC
TRBJ1-1 | 12 | . | many | TRBV30 | CAWSGGGAEAFF | TGTGCCTGGAGTGGGGGAGGCGCTGAAGCTTTCTTT
TRBJ2-7 | 15 | TRBD1 | . | TRBV11-2 | CASSPQGASSYEQYF | TGTGCCAGCAGCCCCCAGGGGGCCAGCTCCTACGAGCAGTACTTC
TRBJ2-5 | 11 | . | . | TRBV5-6 | CASSLATTQYF | TGTGCCAGCAGCTTGGCTACGACCCAGTACTTC
TRBJ2-3 | 15 | TRBD2 | many | TRBV20-1 | CSAYSGRGDTDTQYF | TGCAGTGCTTATAGCGGGAGAGGAGACACAGATACGCAGTATTTT
TRBJ2-7 | 13 | TRBD2 | many | TRBV6-2/TRBV6-3 | CASSTSGSYEQYF | TGTGCCAGCTCTACTAGCGGGAGTTACGAGCAGTACTTC
TRBJ1-1 | 16 | TRBD1 | few | TRBV4-3 | CASSPYLGQMNTEAFF | TGCGCCAGCAGCCCTTACCTGGGACAGATGAACACTGAAGCTTTCTTT
TRBJ2-7 | 12 | . | many | TRBV29-1 | CSVGTRKYEQYF | TGCAGCGTTGGGACAAGGAAGTACGAGCAGTACTTC
TRBJ2-3 | 14 | . | few | TRBV7-9 | CASSPRGGPRTQYF | TGTGCCAGCAGCCCCCGCGGGGGCCCGCGTACGCAGTATTTT
TRBJ1-5 | 15 | . | . | TRBV27 | CASSPFTGSNQPQHF | TGTGCCAGCAGTCCCTTCACAGGGAGCAATCAGCCCCAGCATTTT
TRBJ2-3 | 16 | TRBD2 | many | TRBV6-2/TRBV6-3 | CASSYPTGGPADTQYF | TGTGCCAGCAGTTATCCTACGGGAGGGCCCGCAGATACGCAGTATTTT
TRBJ2-1 | 13 | . | many | TRBV6-6 | CASSLNRVHEQFF | TGTGCCAGCAGCCTCAACAGGGTCCATGAGCAGTTCTTC
TRBJ2-1 | 14 | TRBD2 | many | TRBV12-3/TRBV12-4 | CASSREAVRNEQFF | TGTGCCAGCAGTCGGGAGGCCGTGAGGAATGAGCAGTTCTTC
TRBJ1-5 | 14 | TRBD1 | many | TRBV7-8 | CASIPGQGNQPQHF | TGTGCCAGCATCCCGGGACAGGGCAATCAGCCCCAGCATTTT
TRBJ2-1 | 13 | . | many | TRBV6-5 | CAGSYSQGDEQFF | TGTGCCGGCAGTTATTCACAGGGAGATGAGCAGTTCTTC
TRBJ2-1 | 16 | TRBD2 | medium-sized | TRBV7-8 | CASSHPSGRVVNEQFF | TGTGCCAGCAGCCATCCTAGCGGGAGGGTGGTGAATGAGCAGTTCTTC
TRBJ2-1 | 15 | . | . | TRBV6-2/TRBV6-3 | CASSWAGPSYNEQFF | TGTGCCAGCAGTTGGGCGGGGCCCTCCTACAATGAGCAGTTCTTC
TRBJ2-1 | 14 | . | . | TRBV5-8 | CASSLAVNVNEQFF | TGTGCCAGCAGCTTAGCGGTGAACGTCAATGAGCAGTTCTTC
TRBJ1-5 | 15 | . | many | TRBV19 | CASSIKGYSNQPQHF | TGTGCCAGTAGTATTAAGGGGTATAGCAATCAGCCCCAGCATTTT
TRBJ1-5 | 18 | . | many | TRBV12-3/TRBV12-4 | CASSPGRGATFGNQPQHF | TGTGCCAGCAGTCCAGGTAGGGGGGCGACCTTCGGCAATCAGCCCCAGCATTTT
TRBJ2-5 | 14 | . | many | TRBV29-1 | CSVYRDPRSETQYF | TGCAGCGTGTACCGGGATCCTCGCAGCGAGACCCAGTACTTC
TRBJ2-7 | 16 | . | many | TRBV5-6 | CASSLGVPRALAEQYF | TGTGCCAGCAGCTTGGGAGTCCCCCGAGCGTTGGCAGAGCAGTACTTC
TRBJ2-5 | 14 | . | many | TRBV7-6 | CASSLELGWETQYF | TGTGCCAGCAGCTTAGAGCTAGGGTGGGAGACCCAGTACTTC
TRBJ2-3 | 10 | . | many | TRBV20-1 | CSASTDTQYF | TGCAGTGCTAGCACAGATACGCAGTATTTT
TRBJ1-1 | 14 | TRBD1 | many | TRBV29-1 | CSAYRGISSTEAFF | TGCAGCGCCTACAGGGGGATTTCGAGCACTGAAGCTTTCTTT
TRBJ1-2 | 13 | TRBD1 | . | TRBV27 | CASSPQGAGGYTF | TGTGCCAGCAGTCCACAGGGGGCCGGGGGCTACACCTTC
TRBJ2-1 | 18 | TRBD2 | . | TRBV5-8 | CASSRGLAGESSYNGQLF | TGTGCCAGCAGCCGGGGACTAGCGGGAGAGAGCTCCTACAATGGGCAGCTCTTC
TRBJ2-7 | 14 | TRBD1 | . | TRBV7-2 | CASGLSQGAARQYF | TGTGCCAGCGGCTTATCACAGGGGGCAGCCCGGCAGTACTTC
TRBJ2-7 | 15 | TRBD2 | many | TRBV30 | CAWSPGLAASYEQYF | TGTGCCTGGAGTCCGGGACTAGCGGCTTCCTACGAGCAGTACTTC
TRBJ2-1 | 15 | . | many | TRBV6-5 | CASSYVPSGGNEQFF | TGTGCCAGCAGTTACGTCCCCTCCGGGGGCAATGAGCAGTTCTTC
TRBJ2-1 | 17 | TRBD2 | many | TRBV5-6 | CASSLSPGTSGSTEQFF | TGTGCCAGCAGCTTGAGCCCCGGGACTAGCGGGAGCACTGAGCAGTTCTTC
TRBJ2-1 | 17 | TRBD2 | many | TRBV20-1 | CSAERVSGRAINNEQLF | TGCAGTGCAGAGAGGGTGAGCGGGAGGGCCATAAACAATGAGCAGCTCTTC
TRBJ2-1 | 11 | . | . | TRBV7-9 | CASLARHEQFF | TGTGCCAGCTTAGCGCGACATGAGCAGTTCTTC
TRBJ2-3 | 15 | . | many | TRBV12-5 | CASGLVVSGTDTQYF | TGTGCTAGTGGTTTGGTCGTCAGCGGCACAGATACGCAGTATTTT
TRBJ2-7 | 13 | . | few | TRBV29-1 | CSVEHRGTYEQYF | TGCAGCGTTGAGCATAGGGGTACCTACGAGCAGTACTTC
TRBJ2-1 | 19 | . | many | TRBV4-1 | CASSQDQAVRGESYNEQFF | TGCGCCAGCAGCCAAGATCAGGCAGTGAGGGGGGAATCCTACAATGAGCAGTTCTTC
TRBJ2-7 | 17 | . | many | TRBV24-1 | CATSDPRSPTTGNEQYF | TGTGCCACCAGTGATCCTCGGTCGCCCACGACCGGTAACGAGCAGTACTTC
TRBJ1-1 | 12 | . | many | TRBV12-3/TRBV12-4 | CASARGGRLAFF | TGTGCCAGCGCCCGGGGGGGAAGGTTAGCTTTCTTT
TRBJ2-7 | 15 | TRBD1 | many | TRBV7-9 | CASSLEGQGAYEQYF | TGTGCCAGCAGCTTAGAGGGACAGGGAGCCTACGAGCAGTACTTC
TRBJ2-7 | 14 | . | many | TRBV11-2 | CASSLYSTTYEQYF | TGTGCCAGCAGCTTATATAGTACCACCTACGAGCAGTACTTC
TRBJ2-1 | 15 | TRBD2 | many | TRBV6-5 | CASSISGRESNEQFF | TGTGCCAGCAGCATTAGCGGGAGAGAAAGCAATGAGCAGTTCTTC
TRBJ2-5 | 17 | TRBD2 | many | TRBV20-1 | CSARDWRAGVTQETQYF | TGCAGTGCTAGAGATTGGAGGGCGGGAGTCACCCAAGAGACCCAGTACTTC
TRBJ1-3 | 16 | . | few | TRBV7-2 | CASSILGPSGGNTIYF | TGTGCCAGCAGCATTTTAGGGCCAAGCGGAGGAAACACCATATATTTT